Below, 16 T cell receptor beta chains from the same sample are listed, as sequenced in a study of T cells after yellow fever vaccination. TCRdb itself ran the 5' RACE reads through MiXCR, one entry per CDR3 protein. The sample includes 310,000 or so distinct CDR3 sequences, about 6.9% of them seen just once. The sample here was PBMCs, taken roughly 45 days after the first yellow fever vaccination. The receptors here all came from a man aged 18 to 35 who received the YFV17D yellow fever vaccine.

The genes are TRBV5-4 and TRBJ1-2, with unresolved D. The CDR3 sequence is 16 residues long. The germline CDR1 and CDR2 sequences are SGHNT and YYREEE (reference sequence). The V end was cut by 4 bases, the J end by 2 bases, with 18 bases between. In DNA form, the CDR3 reads TGTGCCAGCAGCCGAGGCGGGTCTAAATCCAACTATGGCTACACCTTC. Translation: CASSRGGSKSNYGYTF.

This clonotype showed up many times. The chain couples TRBV6-1 to TRBJ2-3; 7 positions match TRBD1. This CDR3 spans 15 amino acids. Per the germline V gene, CDR1 is MNHNS and CDR2 is SASEGT. Germline trimming cut 6 bases from V and 0 bases from J; bases unmatched to any gene: 6. CDR3 residues: CASSTTGESTDTQYF. As DNA, the CDR3 is TGTGCCAGCAGCACCACAGGGGAGAGCACAGATACGCAGTATTTT.

This clonotype has a count of ten or more. The chain has TRBV6-4 and TRBJ2-3; TRBD2 matches 8 bases. The V segment lost 3 bases and the J segment 1 base; nucleotides outside the gene matches: 0. The CDR3 length is 14 residues. CDR1 is MRHNA, CDR2 SNTAGT, per germline. The chain's CDR3 is CASSEAGGTDTQYF. The CDR3 DNA sequence: TGTGCCAGCAGTGAAGCGGGGGGCACAGATACGCAGTATTTT.

This clonotype has ten or more counts. The rearrangement links TRBV7-2 to TRBJ2-3; 9 bases fit TRBD2. Trimming cost V 5 bases and J 6 bases; bases outside gene matches: 12. The CDR3 extends over 16 amino acids. The germline V gene has CDR1 SGHTA and CDR2 FQGNSA. The CDR3 region is CASSPSTGGGADTQYF. Here the CDR3 DNA reads TGTGCCAGCAGCCCCTCCACTGGCGGGGGGGCTGATACGCAGTATTTT.

V usage is TRBV27 and J usage is TRBJ1-6; D uncertain. The CDR3 extends over 13 amino acids. V lost 4 bases and J lost 4, with 5 bases in between. Germline V gives CDR1 MNHEY, CDR2 SMNVEV (reference sequence). The CDR3 here is CASSSQYNSPLHF. The DNA of the CDR3 is TGTGCCAGCAGTTCCCAGTATAATTCACCCCTCCACTTT.

The chain combines TRBV7-2 with TRBJ1-5; perhaps TRBD1 as D (5 bases). The CDR3 extends over 15 amino acids. V was clipped by 1 base and J by 6 bases, with 13 bases between them. Germline lookup yields CDR1 SGHTA and CDR2 FQGNSA. The CDR3 DNA reads TGTGCCAGCAGCTTAGTTCCTGGGGGAACTCAGCCCCAGCATTTT. Translating gives CASSLVPGGTQPQHF.

This clonotype was recorded at least ten times. J is TRBJ1-6 and V is TRBV5-1; D gene ambiguous. Trimming took 5 bases from V and 0 from J, leaving 12 bases between them. Germline assignment: CDR1 SGHRS and CDR2 YFSETQ. The CDR3 has 16 residues. CDR3: CASRPTLGSYNSPLHF. The CDR3 DNA reads as TGCGCCAGCAGACCAACGCTAGGCTCCTATAATTCACCCCTCCACTTT. Full variable domain (missing parts from reference TRBV5-1 and TRBJ1-6): KAGVTQTPRYLIKTRGQQVTLSCSPISGHRSVSWYQQTPGQGLQFLFEYFSETQRNKGNFPGRFSGRQFSNSRSEMNVSTLELGDSALYLCASRPTLGSYNSPLHFGNGTRLTVT.

The chain combines TRBV25-1 with TRBJ2-7; the D gene is possibly TRBD2 (5 bases). The germline V gene has CDR1 MGHDK and CDR2 SYGVNS. V was shortened by 0 bases and J by 5 bases, with 11 bases between the two germline ends. This CDR3 has 14 residues. The CDR3 region has the DNA TGTGCCAGCAGTGAATACACGGGGAGCGACGAGCAGTACTTC. Encoded protein: CASSEYTGSDEQYF.

This clonotype was recorded many times. The chain recombines TRBV5-1 with TRBJ2-3; a weak D match, TRBD2 (5 bases). The length of the CDR3 is 15 residues. Germline V gene sequence: CDR1 SGHRS, CDR2 YFSETQ. The V gene lost 4 bases and the J gene lost 0 bases, with 12 bases spanning the gap. In nucleotides, the CDR3 is TGCGCCAGCAGCCGAAACGACTACAGCACAGATACGCAGTATTTT. It is translated as CASSRNDYSTDTQYF.

This clonotype has a handful of counts. The chain couples TRBV20-1 to TRBJ2-3, with TRBD2 identical over 10 bases. This CDR3 comprises 15 residues. V shed 0 bases, J shed 6 bases, and the junction held 6 bases outside the gene matches. CDR1 and CDR2 from the germline V gene are DFQATT and SNEGSKA (reference sequence). The CDR3 spells CSARDASGGSDTQYF. The CDR3 coding sequence is TGCAGTGCTAGAGATGCTAGCGGGGGATCTGATACGCAGTATTTT.

V usage is TRBV7-2 and J usage is TRBJ1-4; D might be TRBD1 (5 bases). Germline CDR1 SGHTA, CDR2 FQGNSA. The CDR3 runs to 14 residues. Trimming stripped 5 bases from V and 10 bases from J, with 17 bases between. The CDR3, as DNA: TGTGCCAGCAGCCCTACGAGGGGTTCGGGAAAACTGTTTTTT. Translated, it gives CASSPTRGSGKLFF.

The chain has TRBV4-1 and TRBJ2-4; the D gene is possibly TRBD1 (6 bases). The V end lost 3 bases, the J end lost 8 bases, and 14 bases lay between the germline ends. The CDR3 contains 14 residues. CDR1 and CDR2 from the germline V gene are MGHRA and YSYEKL. The CDR3 reads CASSHIQGEDIQYF. In nucleotides, the CDR3 is TGCGCCAGCAGCCATATACAGGGTGAGGACATTCAGTACTTC.

This clonotype was counted ten times or more. CDR3 in DNA: TGTGCCAGCAGTGTTATGGGGCCGGCAGATACGCAGTATTTT. It specifies CASSVMGPADTQYF. V gene TRBV2 combines with J gene TRBJ2-3, with D possibly being TRBD1 (5 bases). V gave up 4 bases and J gave up 4 bases, with 12 bases separating them. Looked up from germline, CDR1 is SNHLY and CDR2 is FYNNEI. This CDR3 has 14 amino acids.

The V call is TRBV5-4, the J call TRBJ1-1, with TRBD1 matching over 8 bases. The V segment lost 4 bases and the J segment 0 bases; nucleotides outside the gene matches: 8. This CDR3 has 16 amino acids. Germline V gene sequence: CDR1 SGHNT, CDR2 YYREEE (reference sequence). The CDR3 reads CASSAQTGALNTEAFF. The CDR3 DNA reads TGTGCCAGCAGCGCCCAGACAGGGGCGCTGAACACTGAAGCTTTCTTT.

The sample holds a few counts of this clonotype. The chain couples TRBV2 to TRBJ1-1; D might be TRBD1 (5 bases). This CDR3 comprises 17 residues. Trimming took off 2 bases at V and 2 bases at J, with 18 bases between the two ends. Germline-derived CDR1 and CDR2 are SNHLY and FYNNEI. CDR3 residues: CASSERKWGGVNTEAFF. CDR3 DNA: TGTGCCAGCAGTGAACGAAAATGGGGAGGGGTTAACACTGAAGCTTTCTTT.

This clonotype was counted many times. This chain uses TRBV4-3 with TRBJ2-3; unclear D gene. Germline V gene lookup returns CDR1 LGHNA and CDR2 YSLEER. Trimming left V 0 bases short and J 4 bases short, with 8 bases between. This CDR3 has 14 amino acids. The CDR3, as DNA: TGCGCCAGCAGCCAAGACGGGCGCGCAGATACGCAGTATTTT. Its protein product is CASSQDGRADTQYF.